Listed here are 19 T cell receptor beta chains from one sample, sequenced in a study of early T cells in non-severe SARS-CoV-2 infection. From the 5' RACE reads, TCRdb called clonotypes with MiXCR, one entry per CDR3 protein. The data contain roughly 110,000 distinct CDR3 sequences, around 10% of them singletons. Sequenced material: whole blood. These receptors were obtained from an adult who was a healthcare worker with PCR-confirmed SARS-CoV-2 infection or an uninfected control (not recorded which).

The rearrangement uses TRBV3-2 and TRBJ1-4. TRBV3-2 represents a pseudogene. The CDR3 sequence is 18 residues long. In DNA, the CDR3 is TGTGCCAGCAGCCAAGGGCCCTGGAGGAGGGCCAGAAATGAAAAACTGTTTTTT. It codes for CASSQGPWRRARNEKLFF.

As regards this clonotype: This may come from a read error, since a much larger clone is one base off. This chain connects TRBV28 to TRBJ1-5; TRBD1 agrees at 9 bases. CDR1 and CDR2 (germline): MDHEN, SYDVKM. CDR3 length equals 16 residues. Germline trimming cut 6 bases from V and 3 bases from J; bases unmatched to any gene: 9. Written as DNA, the CDR3 is TGTGCCAGCAGCCCAGACAGGGGGTATCACAATCAGCCCCAGCATTTT. The encoded protein is CASSPDRGYHNQPQHF.

This clonotype was counted many times. This chain connects TRBV7-6 to TRBJ2-1; 9 nucleotides match TRBD2. Germline trimming cut 5 bases from V and 4 bases from J; bases unmatched to any gene: 12. From germline, CDR1 is SGHVS and CDR2 FNYEAQ. The CDR3 runs 17 residues. This CDR3 reads CASSPGIAGETYNEQFF. CDR3 nucleotide sequence: TGTGCCAGCAGCCCGGGGATAGCGGGAGAGACTTACAATGAGCAGTTCTTC.

The gene calls are TRBV3-1 and TRBJ2-7; 10 bases agree with TRBD2. J gave up 5 bases and V 4 bases, and 11 bases lay outside the gene matches. The CDR3 is 16 residues long. Germline V lookup: CDR1 LGHDT, CDR2 YNNKEL (reference sequence). The chain's CDR3 is CASSPGGASGRNEQYF. CDR3 DNA: TGTGCCAGCAGCCCAGGGGGGGCTAGCGGGAGAAACGAGCAGTACTTC.

This clonotype appeared many times. The rearrangement uses TRBV28 and TRBJ2-7; D is uncertain. CDR1 and CDR2 (germline): MDHEN, SYDVKM. Trimming took off 3 bases at V and 5 bases at J, with 14 bases between the two ends. The CDR3 has 14 residues. The CDR3 coding sequence is TGTGCCAGCAGTTTCGATGGGGAAGTGAACGAGCAGTACTTC. Translated, it gives CASSFDGEVNEQYF.

This clonotype was seen a few times. This chain joins TRBV11-2 and TRBJ2-3, with D possibly TRBD1 on 6 matching bases. The CDR3 totals 14 residues. Trimming removed 4 bases from V and 6 bases from J, with 14 bases in between. From germline, CDR1 is SGHAT and CDR2 FQNNGV. CDR3 coding DNA: TGTGCCAGCAGCTCCAATACAGGGCGGGATACGCAGTATTTT. As protein: CASSSNTGRDTQYF.

In this sample, this clonotype turned up many times. This chain uses TRBV7-9 with TRBJ2-1; D unclear. Germline V gene sequence: CDR1 SEHNR, CDR2 FQNEAQ (reference sequence). The V and J ends lost 0 bases and 9 bases respectively, with 6 bases between them. The CDR3 is 12 amino acids. This CDR3 reads CASSLAPGEQFF. The DNA of the CDR3 is TGTGCCAGCAGCTTAGCGCCGGGTGAGCAGTTCTTC.

This clonotype has a count of ten or more. The chain employs TRBV27 and TRBJ2-7, with 10 bases identical to TRBD2. The germline gives CDR1 MNHEY, CDR2 SMNVEV (reference sequence). The length of the CDR3 is 16 residues. The V and J ends lost 5 bases and 3 bases, in that order; junction bases with no gene match: 10. CDR3 nucleotide sequence: TGTGCCAGCAGTCCTATCTGGGCTAGCGGGAGCTACGAGCAGTACTTC. It codes for CASSPIWASGSYEQYF.

This clonotype appeared many times. The rearrangement joins TRBV5-1 to TRBJ1-1, with D possibly matching TRBD1 (5 bases). Germline values: CDR1 SGHRS, CDR2 YFSETQ. This CDR3 has 10 residues. The V end was cut by 10 bases, the J end by 7 bases, with 11 bases between. CDR3 DNA: TGCGCCCGGAGGGGCGGTGAAGCTTTCTTT. Encoded protein: CARRGGEAFF.

There are a few counts of this clonotype. The genes are TRBV5-1 and TRBJ2-7; the D call may be TRBD1 or TRBD2 (7 bases each). The germline CDR1 and CDR2 sequences are SGHRS and YFSETQ. CDR3 length equals 12 residues. V was cut by 7 bases and J by 7 bases, with 15 bases left in between. CDR3 sequence: CASGRGRDEQYF. In DNA form, the CDR3 reads TGCGCCAGCGGCAGGGGGAGGGATGAGCAGTACTTC.

This clonotype was seen ten or more times. The V call is TRBV12-3 or TRBV12-4, the J call TRBJ1-5; D not certain. CDR3 length: 15 amino acids. Trimming stripped 3 bases from V and 1 base from J, with 10 bases between. The CDR3 protein is CASSFDIKSNQPQHF. The CDR3, as DNA: TGTGCCAGCAGTTTTGACATAAAGAGCAATCAGCCCCAGCATTTT.

This clonotype was seen only a few times. This chain uses TRBV7-9 with TRBJ2-1, with 9 bases aligning to TRBD1. The CDR3 sequence is 16 residues long. The trim removed 5 bases at V and 8 bases at J, leaving 13 bases unmatched. Germline V gene lookup returns CDR1 SEHNR and CDR2 FQNEAQ (reference sequence). As DNA, the CDR3 is TGTGCCAGCAGCACCCCACGAGGGACAGGGTCGCATGAGCAGTTCTTC. It specifies CASSTPRGTGSHEQFF.

V gene TRBV27 combines with J gene TRBJ1-4, with D perhaps TRBD1 (5 bases). CDR3 length: 14 residues. CDR1 MNHEY and CDR2 SMNVEV come from the germline V gene (reference sequence). The ends were cut back, 4 bases at V and 8 bases at J, with 14 bases in the middle. This CDR3 reads CASSWRGGNEKLFF. The CDR3 DNA reads TGTGCCAGCAGTTGGCGTGGGGGGAACGAAAAACTGTTTTTT.

This clonotype was recorded at least ten times. The rearrangement uses TRBV7-6 and TRBJ2-7; D is unclear. V was shortened by 1 base and J by 0 bases, with 7 bases between the two germline ends. Germline-derived CDR1 and CDR2 are SGHVS and FNYEAQ. The CDR3 contains 14 residues. CDR3 region: CASSLGVSSYEQYF. CDR3 nucleotides: TGTGCCAGCAGCTTAGGGGTGAGCTCCTACGAGCAGTACTTC. Supplemented by reference TRBV7-6 and TRBJ2-7, the full variable domain reads GAGVSQSPRYKVTKRGQDVALRCDPISGHVSLYWYRQALGQGPEFLTYFNYEAQQDKSGLPNDRFSAERPEGSISTLTIQRTEQRDSAMYRCASSLGVSSYEQYFGPGTRLTVT.

This clonotype was recorded at least ten times. This sequence joins TRBV7-9 and TRBJ1-5; 7 positions agree with TRBD1. The CDR3 length is 16 residues. Germline V gene lookup returns CDR1 SEHNR and CDR2 FQNEAQ (reference sequence). Trimming removed 6 bases from V and 0 bases from J; junction bases left unmatched: 8. This CDR3 is CASSPGQLDSNQPQHF. As DNA, the CDR3 is TGTGCCAGCAGTCCGGGACAGCTCGATAGCAATCAGCCCCAGCATTTT.

The J gene is TRBJ2-7, the V gene TRBV5-1, with 12 bases aligning to TRBD2. CDR1 is SGHRS, CDR2 YFSETQ, per germline. The CDR3 sequence is 16 residues long. V lost 4 bases to trimming and J lost 3 bases; unmatched junction nucleotides: 8. The CDR3 sequence is CASSTITSGGHYEQYF. The CDR3 DNA reads as TGCGCCAGCAGCACTATCACTAGCGGGGGGCACTACGAGCAGTACTTC.

In this sample, this clonotype turned up many times. This chain links TRBV4-1 with TRBJ2-7, with 9 bases fitting TRBD1. The CDR3 loop spans 18 amino acids. With 1 base clipped from V and 4 bases from J, the junction kept 14 bases outside the gene matches. The germline CDR1 and CDR2 sequences are MGHRA and YSYEKL. The CDR3 sequence is CASSQADFVGQGRYEQYF. CDR3 DNA: TGCGCCAGCAGCCAAGCTGATTTCGTAGGACAGGGGCGATACGAGCAGTACTTC.

This clonotype was recorded at least ten times. An end of the junction does not agree with germline; a read error may underlie this. The chain is built from TRBV6-6 and TRBJ2-1; 7 positions agree with TRBD1. The CDR3 runs 13 residues. Germline CDR1 is MNHNY and CDR2 is SVGAGI (reference sequence). This CDR3 reads CASSVQGSNEQFF. The CDR3 DNA follows: TGTGCCAGCAGTGTACAGGGGTCCAATGAACAGTTCTTC.

The chain has TRBV27 and TRBJ2-1; D remains ambiguous. Germline CDR1 MNHEY, CDR2 SMNVEV (reference sequence). The germline V and J ends were trimmed by 4 bases and 9 bases, with 10 bases remaining between them. The CDR3 loop spans 12 amino acids. Written as DNA, the CDR3 is TGTGCCAGCAGTTCGATACAGCGTGAGCAGTTCTTC. It specifies CASSSIQREQFF.